These 24 T cell receptor beta chains share one sample of origin, sequenced in a study of blood T cell repertoires in COVID-19. Assay used: immunoSEQ multiplex PCR; TCRdb lists only in-frame clones, some missing. The sample includes some 300,000 clones, 70% to 90% of them seen just once. The sample taken for sequencing was peripheral blood. These receptors all come from a man aged 70-80 years with acute or convalescent COVID-19.

The chain couples TRBV28 to TRBJ1-2, with D possibly matching TRBD1 (5 bases). The germline V gene has CDR1 MDHEN and CDR2 SYDVKM. Trimming removed 5 bases from V and 8 bases from J, with 21 bases in between. CDR3 length: 15 amino acids. CDR3 coding DNA: TGTGCCAGCAGTATTGCAGGTTATGCCGGGGGGGGCTACACCTTC. Its protein is CASSIAGYAGGGYTF.

This sequence joins TRBV4-1 and TRBJ2-3; TRBD2 agrees at 7 bases. The CDR3 contains 14 residues. The V gene end was trimmed by 6 bases and the J gene end by 2 bases; junction bases not matched to a gene: 5. CDR1 MGHRA and CDR2 YSYEKL come from the germline V gene. CDR3 protein: CASRERGPTDTQYF. The CDR3 DNA follows: TGCGCCAGCAGGGAGCGGGGACCCACAGATACGCAGTATTTT.

In its sample, this clone was seen once. Other DNA sequences within the sample encode an identical CDR3. The CDR3 sequence is CATSRGGADTQYF. The CDR3, as DNA: TGTGCCACCAGCAGGGGGGGGGCAGATACGCAGTATTTT. This chain links TRBV15 with TRBJ2-3; TRBD2 agrees at 7 bases. Looked up from germline, CDR1 is LNHNV and CDR2 is YYDKDF (reference sequence). The CDR3 loop spans 13 amino acids. J was trimmed by 4 bases and V by 3 bases; bases with no gene match: 1.

The V call is TRBV5-1, the J call TRBJ1-4; 10 nucleotides line up with TRBD1. The CDR3 spans 16 residues. Germline values: CDR1 SGHRS, CDR2 YFSETQ. V gave up 5 bases and J gave up 0 bases; unmatched junction bases: 4. CDR3 sequence: CASSPGTGATNEKLFF. CDR3 DNA sequence: TGCGCCAGCAGTCCCGGGACAGGGGCAACTAATGAAAAACTGTTTTTT. The full variable domain, with the rest looked up from reference TRBV5-1 and TRBJ1-4, is KAGVTQTPRYLIKTRGQQVTLSCSPISGHRSVSWYQQTPGQGLQFLFEYFSETQRNKGNFPGRFSGRQFSNSRSEMNVSTLELGDSALYLCASSPGTGATNEKLFFGSGTQLSVL.

This clone was observed once. The CDR3 region is CALSTGGYYGYTF. DNA of the CDR3: TGTGCCTTATCGACAGGGGGATATTATGGCTACACCTTC. The chain links TRBV30 to TRBJ1-2; 9 nucleotides line up with TRBD1. Germline-derived CDR1 and CDR2 are GTSNPN and SVGIG (reference sequence). The CDR3 loop spans 13 amino acids. V lost 7 bases, J lost 5 bases, and 8 bases stayed unmatched.

J is TRBJ2-1 and V is TRBV24-1; possible D gene TRBD2, 7 bases. Trimming shortened V by 3 bases and J by 2 bases, and 13 bases separated the two germline ends. The germline CDR1 and CDR2 sequences are KGHDR and SFDVKD. CDR3 length equals 16 residues. CDR3 DNA sequence: TGTGCCACCAGTGATGAGGGGGGGACTACCTACAATGAGCAGTTCTTC. Its protein is CATSDEGGTTYNEQFF.

The V call is TRBV4-1, the J call TRBJ1-5, with 7 nucleotides matching TRBD1. Germline V gene data show CDR1 as MGHRA and CDR2 as YSYEKL. The junction had 10 bases not matched to a gene; V was cut back by 0 bases and J by 5 bases. This CDR3 is built from 17 residues. DNA of the CDR3: TGCGCCAGCAGCCAAGAACCACAGACAGGGAGACATCAGCCCCAGCATTTT. The encoded protein is CASSQEPQTGRHQPQHF.

The genes are TRBV28 and TRBJ1-1, with D possibly matching TRBD1 (6 bases). Germline CDR1 and CDR2: MDHEN and SYDVKM. V was shortened by 2 bases and J by 1 base, with 8 bases between the two germline ends. The CDR3 extends over 14 amino acids. The CDR3 protein is CASSLTGTNTEAFF. CDR3 bases: TGTGCCAGCAGTTTAACAGGGACGAACACTGAAGCTTTCTTT. Drawing the rest from reference TRBV28 and TRBJ1-1, the complete variable domain is DVKVTQSSRYLVKRTGEKVFLECVQDMDHENMFWYRQDPGLGLRLIYFSYDVKMKEKGDIPEGYSVSREKKERFSLILESASTNQTSMYLCASSLTGTNTEAFFGQGTRLTVV.

The chain has TRBV24-1 and TRBJ2-5, with TRBD1 matching over 7 bases. The CDR3 runs 16 residues. V trimming: 2 bases; J trimming: 0 bases; junction bases outside the gene matches: 5. Germline V gives CDR1 KGHDR, CDR2 SFDVKD. In nucleotides, the CDR3 is TGTGCCACCAGTGATTCTAGGGGGCCTCACCAAGAGACCCAGTACTTC. Its protein is CATSDSRGPHQETQYF.

This chain links TRBV4-2 with TRBJ1-6; 9 bases align to TRBD1. Germline values: CDR1 LGHNA, CDR2 YNFKEQ. Germline trimming cut 3 bases from V and 10 bases from J; bases unmatched to any gene: 13. This CDR3 is built from 17 residues. This chain's CDR3 is CASSQLPGQGAYSPLHF. CDR3 DNA: TGTGCCAGCAGCCAGCTACCGGGACAGGGAGCCTACTCACCCCTCCACTTT.

This chain links TRBV2 with TRBJ2-2; 7 positions agree with TRBD1. Germline V gives CDR1 SNHLY, CDR2 FYNNEI. V shed 7 bases and J 0 bases; nucleotides not matched to a gene: 5. The length of the CDR3 is 15 residues. Here the CDR3 DNA reads TGTGCCAGCACCAGGACAGGTTCGAACACCGGGGAGCTGTTTTTT. Encoded protein: CASTRTGSNTGELFF.

This chain connects TRBV4-2 to TRBJ1-4; maybe TRBD1 (5 bases). Germline CDR1 reads LGHNA; CDR2 reads YNFKEQ. The CDR3 runs 14 residues. V lost 7 bases and J 5 bases, leaving 14 bases between the germline ends. CDR3 bases: TGTGCCAGCACCGCAGGGTACGGGAATGAAAAACTGTTTTTT. This codes for CASTAGYGNEKLFF.

The chain uses TRBV9 and TRBJ1-1, with a tentative D call TRBD1 (5 bases). Trimming took off 7 bases at V and 0 bases at J, with 13 bases between the two ends. Germline V lookup: CDR1 SGDLS, CDR2 YYNGEE. This CDR3 contains 14 residues. In DNA, the CDR3 is TGTGCCAGCGCCAGGGCACCCATGAACACTGAAGCTTTCTTT. Amino acid sequence: CASARAPMNTEAFF.

A remark on this clone: This specimen includes other DNA sequences encoding the same CDR3. V and J are TRBV7-2 and TRBJ2-1; perhaps TRBD2 as D (8 bases). This CDR3 is 15 amino acids long. V gave up 6 bases and J gave up 3 bases, with 15 bases separating them. The germline V gene encodes CDR1 SGHTA and CDR2 FQGNSA. CDR3 nucleotide sequence: TGTGCCAGCAGAGAGACAGGGACTAGCTACAATGAGCAGTTCTTC. Amino acid sequence: CASRETGTSYNEQFF.

V is TRBV7-9 and J is TRBJ1-1; D is unclear. Germline CDR1 is SEHNR and CDR2 is FQNEAQ (reference sequence). Trimming removed 4 bases at V and 1 base at J, with 13 bases between. The CDR3 length is 15 residues. CDR3 DNA: TGTGCCAGCAGCTCCCTGGAGGCACGGAACACTGAAGCTTTCTTT. Translation: CASSSLEARNTEAFF.

The V call is TRBV6-2 or TRBV6-3, the J call TRBJ2-5; no clear D gene. V lost 5 bases to trimming and J lost 7 bases, with 17 bases between them. From germline, CDR1 is MNHEY and CDR2 SVGEGT. This CDR3 is 14 amino acids long. In DNA form, the CDR3 reads TGTGCCAGCAGTCGAACCGGGTCCCGAGGGACCCAGTACTTC. Translated: CASSRTGSRGTQYF.

The J gene is TRBJ1-1, the V gene TRBV12-3 or TRBV12-4, with D unresolved. The CDR3 has 13 amino acids. Trimming removed 3 bases from V and 6 bases from J, with 11 bases in between. The CDR3 DNA sequence: TGTGCCAGCAGTTTGATTTCCGAGTCTGAAGCTTTCTTT. Translating gives CASSLISESEAFF.

V and J are TRBV6-1 and TRBJ1-1; the D gene is possibly TRBD1 (5 bases). Germline lookup yields CDR1 MNHNS and CDR2 SASEGT. This CDR3 comprises 14 residues. Trimming pared 5 bases from V and 4 bases from J, leaving 14 bases between. The CDR3, as DNA: TGTGCCAGCAGTTCCAGGGTACGGGTCACTGAAGCTTTCTTT. Translating gives CASSSRVRVTEAFF.

The chain links TRBV7-2 to TRBJ2-7, with a tentative D call TRBD1 (6 bases). Germline lookup yields CDR1 SGHTA and CDR2 FQGNSA. This CDR3 comprises 13 residues. Trimming took off 2 bases at V and 7 bases at J, with 12 bases between the two ends. CDR3 sequence (DNA): TGTGCCAGCAGCTTACAGGGGTCCGGTGAGCAGTACTTC. Amino acid sequence: CASSLQGSGEQYF.

This sequence joins TRBV4-1 and TRBJ2-7; 8 nucleotides match TRBD2. The V and J ends lost 1 base and 2 bases, in that order; junction bases with no gene match: 13. The CDR3 loop spans 18 amino acids. Germline V gene data show CDR1 as MGHRA and CDR2 as YSYEKL. In DNA, the CDR3 is TGCGCCAGCAGCCAAGTGTTCACTAGCGGTACCCAGCCCTACGAGCAGTACTTC. Translated, it gives CASSQVFTSGTQPYEQYF.

The CDR3 region is CASSLAASQETQYF. CDR3 sequence (DNA): TGTGCCAGCAGCTTAGCGGCTAGTCAAGAGACCCAGTACTTC. The rearrangement uses TRBV7-2 and TRBJ2-5; D gene ambiguous. Germline lookup yields CDR1 SGHTA and CDR2 FQGNSA. The CDR3 is made up of 14 amino acids. Trimming left V 0 bases short and J 2 bases short, with 7 bases between.

This clone was found once. This CDR3 reads CASSQQSGNTIYF. CDR3 nucleotides: TGCGCCAGCAGCCAACAGTCTGGAAACACCATATATTTT. V usage is TRBV4-3 and J usage is TRBJ1-3; the D is unclear. The CDR3 consists of 13 residues. V shed 2 bases and J shed 1 base, with 3 bases lying between them. The V gene's germline CDR1 is LGHNA and CDR2 YSLEER.

The V gene is TRBV4-1, the J gene TRBJ1-6, with unresolved D. V was cut by 4 bases and J by 7 bases, with 8 bases left in between. CDR3 length: 13 residues. Germline CDR1 reads MGHRA; CDR2 reads YSYEKL. The CDR3 DNA reads as TGCGCCAGCAGCCTCGAACAAAATTCACCCCTCCACTTT. The encoded protein is CASSLEQNSPLHF.

This clone was observed a few times. The chain employs TRBV30 and TRBJ2-7, with D unclear. In germline, CDR1 is GTSNPN, CDR2 SVGIG (reference sequence). V shed 2 bases and J shed 2 bases, with 13 bases lying between them. The CDR3 is 14 residues long. The CDR3 coding sequence is TGTGCCTGGAGTAATATTGTCAGGACCTACGAGCAGTACTTC. Amino acid sequence: CAWSNIVRTYEQYF.